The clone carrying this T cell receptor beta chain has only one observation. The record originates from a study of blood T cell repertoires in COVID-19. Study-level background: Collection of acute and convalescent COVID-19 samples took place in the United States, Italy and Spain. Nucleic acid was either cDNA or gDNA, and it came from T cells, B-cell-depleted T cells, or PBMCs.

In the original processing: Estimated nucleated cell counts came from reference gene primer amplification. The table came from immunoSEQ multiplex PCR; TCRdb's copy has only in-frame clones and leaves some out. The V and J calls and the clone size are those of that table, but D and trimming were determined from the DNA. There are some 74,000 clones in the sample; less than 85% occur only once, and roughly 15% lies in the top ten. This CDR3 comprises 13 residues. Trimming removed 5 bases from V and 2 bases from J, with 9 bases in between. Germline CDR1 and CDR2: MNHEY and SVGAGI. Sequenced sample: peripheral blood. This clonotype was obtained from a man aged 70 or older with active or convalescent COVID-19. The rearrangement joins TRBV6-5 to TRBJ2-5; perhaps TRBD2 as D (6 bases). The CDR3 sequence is CASSRDFQETQYF. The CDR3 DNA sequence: TGTGCCAGCAGTCGGGACTTTCAAGAGACCCAGTACTTC.